The clone carrying this T cell receptor (beta chain) was counted between two and nine times. The antigen remains unidentified. These data are taken from a study of cytomegalovirus exposure and HLA in healthy donors. Study results and limitations: Trimming of TCR beta V- and J-genes showed a link, identified in a later analysis, to a missense DCLRE1C variant.

Per germline, CDR1 MNHEY and CDR2 SMNVEV (reference sequence). The CDR3 is 16 amino acids. Trimming cost V 2 bases and J 0 bases, with 11 bases left between them. The PCR contained 60 Vbeta and 13 Jbeta primers. Some clones are missing from TCRdb's copy, which holds only in-frame ones; the method was immunoSEQ multiplex PCR. The sample carries 110,000 to 150,000 clones, 75% recorded once. Regarding donors, all were healthy bone marrow donors. J is TRBJ2-1 and V is TRBV27; D is ambiguous. This receptor was identified in a man in his thirties or forties in good health and CMV-seronegative. The sequencing sample was made of PBMCs. The CDR3 region is CASSLLLPSSYNEQFF. CDR3 sequence (DNA): TGTGCCAGCAGTTTACTGCTTCCGAGCTCCTACAATGAGCAGTTCTTC.